A selection of T cell receptor beta chains follows, all from one sample in a study of T cell responses to AZD1222 COVID-19 vaccine. TCRdb's copy holds only in-frame clones and misses some; the assay was immunoSEQ multiplex PCR. Here the sample spans about 150,000 clones, 90% being singletons. Sequenced here: peripheral blood, sampled 28 days after the second AZD1222 dose. The source is an adult who received the AZD1222 COVID-19 vaccine. CDR3s include the opening cysteine and the closing phenylalanine or tryptophan. A D gene is named only where the DNA matches it firmly. Clone sizes are given selectively: once, few, many, or a class where the clone is expanded.

size,J,V,D,CDR3,DNA
.,TRBJ1-5,TRBV2,TRBD1,CASSGYRDRGQVLYQPQHF,TGTGCCAGCAGTGGCTACCGGGACAGGGGCCAGGTTTTGTATCAGCCCCAGCATTTT
.,TRBJ1-5,TRBV29-1,.,CSVRRGRGQPQHF,TGCAGCGTCCGTAGGGGCAGGGGTCAGCCCCAGCATTTT
.,TRBJ1-6,TRBV30,.,CAWRGGAISPLHF,TGTGCCTGGAGAGGGGGGGCTATCTCACCCCTCCACTTT
few,TRBJ2-7,TRBV11-2,TRBD2,CASSPGTSGNEQYF,TGTGCCAGCAGTCCCGGGACTAGCGGAAACGAGCAGTACTTC
.,TRBJ1-2,TRBV7-3,TRBD1,CASSLTQGRDSGYTF,TGTGCCAGCAGCTTAACTCAGGGAAGGGACAGTGGCTACACCTTC
few,TRBJ1-5,TRBV6-1,TRBD1,CASSEASGTGNQPQHF,TGTGCCAGCAGTGAAGCAAGTGGGACAGGCAATCAGCCCCAGCATTTT
.,TRBJ1-3,TRBV4-3,.,CASSQARGGSGNTIYF,TGCGCCAGCAGCCAGGCCCGGGGGGGCTCTGGAAACACCATATATTTT
.,TRBJ2-3,TRBV5-4,TRBD2,CASSKGARLAGGRTDTQYF,TGTGCCAGCAGCAAAGGGGCCAGATTAGCGGGGGGGCGCACAGATACGCAGTATTTT
.,TRBJ1-6,TRBV27,.,CASSEQRNSYNSPLHF,TGTGCCAGCAGCGAACAAAGGAACTCCTATAATTCACCCCTCCACTTT
.,TRBJ1-1,TRBV6-5,.,CASTSGGTEAFF,TGTGCCAGCACCTCGGGGGGCACTGAAGCTTTCTTT
.,TRBJ2-7,TRBV19,TRBD1,CASSMGTGDYEQYF,TGTGCCAGTAGTATGGGGACAGGGGACTACGAGCAGTACTTC
.,TRBJ1-1,TRBV9,.,CASSPRGVGTEAFF,TGTGCCAGCAGCCCTAGGGGGGTAGGTACTGAAGCTTTCTTT
.,TRBJ2-1,TRBV9,TRBD2,CASSRTLAGQYNEQFF,TGTGCCAGCAGCCGCACTCTAGCGGGCCAATACAATGAGCAGTTCTTC
.,TRBJ2-5,TRBV20-1,TRBD2,CSARASGQYF,TGCAGTGCTAGAGCTAGCGGCCAGTACTTC
.,TRBJ2-7,TRBV12-3/TRBV12-4,TRBD1,CASSWDRPKEQYF,TGTGCCAGCAGTTGGGACAGGCCTAAGGAGCAGTACTTC
.,TRBJ1-4,TRBV6-6,TRBD1,CASSRQGASTNEKLFF,TGTGCCAGCAGCCGACAGGGGGCGTCGACTAATGAAAAACTGTTTTTT
.,TRBJ2-2,TRBV3-1/TRBV3-2,.,CASSQEGTSGGELFF,TGTGCCAGCAGCCAAGAAGGGACTTCGGGCGGGGAGCTGTTTTTT
.,TRBJ2-5,TRBV5-1,.,CASFVTVETQYF,TGCGCCAGCTTCGTCACGGTAGAGACCCAGTACTTC
.,TRBJ2-3,TRBV25-1,.,CASSGSSGYTDTQYF,TGTGCCAGCAGTGGCAGTAGCGGTTACACAGATACGCAGTATTTT
.,TRBJ2-1,TRBV28,.,CASSPPDGSSYNEQFF,TGTGCCAGCAGCCCCCCCGATGGCAGTTCCTACAATGAGCAGTTCTTC
.,TRBJ2-3,TRBV5-1,TRBD2,CASSRTGLDQTDTQYF,TGCGCCAGCAGCCGTACGGGACTAGATCAGACAGATACGCAGTATTTT
.,TRBJ2-7,TRBV28,.,CASSSAVVAEQYF,TGTGCCAGCAGTTCGGCAGTGGTTGCCGAGCAGTACTTC
.,TRBJ1-2,TRBV4-1,.,CASSQNEAELYGYTF,TGCGCCAGCAGCCAAAATGAGGCGGAACTCTATGGCTACACCTTC
.,TRBJ1-5,TRBV10-2,.,CASSEWAFIQPQHF,TGCGCCAGCAGTGAGTGGGCGTTCATTCAGCCCCAGCATTTT
.,TRBJ2-4,TRBV5-1,TRBD1,CASSIPGQGLVKNIQYF,TGCGCCAGCAGCATCCCGGGACAGGGCTTGGTCAAAAACATTCAGTACTTC
.,TRBJ2-1,TRBV2,TRBD2,CASSAPSGSYNEQFF,TGTGCCAGCAGTGCCCCTAGCGGGAGTTACAATGAGCAGTTCTTC
.,TRBJ2-1,TRBV27,TRBD2,CASSLWKNLSGRKINEQFF,TGTGCCAGCAGTTTATGGAAAAACCTGAGCGGGAGAAAGATCAATGAGCAGTTCTTC
.,TRBJ1-3,TRBV5-1,TRBD1,CASSWDRGGNTIYF,TGCGCCAGCAGCTGGGACAGGGGCGGAAACACCATATATTTT
.,TRBJ1-1,TRBV19,.,CASSIMGRNTEAFF,TGTGCCAGTAGTATAATGGGCAGGAACACTGAAGCTTTCTTT
.,TRBJ2-3,TRBV5-4,.,CASSWRVGGRADTQYF,TGTGCCAGCAGCTGGCGTGTGGGGGGACGGGCAGATACGCAGTATTTT
.,TRBJ1-4,TRBV6-2/TRBV6-3,.,CASSLNQPGRINEKLFF,TGTGCCAGCAGTCTAAACCAACCGGGACGGATAAATGAAAAACTGTTTTTT
few,TRBJ2-7,TRBV6-5,.,CASSGRRTTAYEQYF,TGTGCCAGCAGCGGGCGGAGGACGACAGCCTACGAGCAGTACTTC
.,TRBJ2-7,TRBV29-1,.,CSVVGQGGYEQYF,TGCAGCGTTGTTGGGCAGGGAGGATACGAGCAGTACTTC
.,TRBJ2-3,TRBV21-1,.,CASSKQKTGEDTQYF,TGTGCCAGCAGCAAGCAGAAGACAGGGGAAGATACGCAGTATTTT
.,TRBJ1-5,TRBV18,TRBD1,CASSPRGQGNQPQHF,TGTGCCAGCTCACCAAGGGGGCAGGGGAATCAGCCCCAGCATTTT
.,TRBJ2-1,TRBV5-6,TRBD2,CASSPRNEREDYNEQFF,TGTGCCAGCAGCCCTCGAAATGAGCGGGAGGACTACAATGAGCAGTTCTTC
.,TRBJ1-4,TRBV28,.,CASRAGPGYEKLFF,TGTGCCAGCAGGGCAGGGCCGGGTTATGAAAAACTGTTTTTT
.,TRBJ2-7,TRBV7-2,.,CASSSASLGEQYF,TGTGCCAGCAGCTCCGCCTCCTTGGGCGAGCAGTACTTC
.,TRBJ1-4,TRBV27,.,CASVGGSPGKLFF,TGTGCCAGCGTCGGGGGGTCGCCAGGAAAACTGTTTTTT
.,TRBJ1-2,TRBV27,.,CASSSNRGANYGYTF,TGTGCCAGCAGTTCAAACAGAGGGGCTAACTATGGCTACACCTTC
.,TRBJ2-7,TRBV5-1,TRBD1,CASSLRTGGLYEQYF,TGCGCCAGCAGCTTAAGAACAGGGGGCCTTTACGAGCAGTACTTC